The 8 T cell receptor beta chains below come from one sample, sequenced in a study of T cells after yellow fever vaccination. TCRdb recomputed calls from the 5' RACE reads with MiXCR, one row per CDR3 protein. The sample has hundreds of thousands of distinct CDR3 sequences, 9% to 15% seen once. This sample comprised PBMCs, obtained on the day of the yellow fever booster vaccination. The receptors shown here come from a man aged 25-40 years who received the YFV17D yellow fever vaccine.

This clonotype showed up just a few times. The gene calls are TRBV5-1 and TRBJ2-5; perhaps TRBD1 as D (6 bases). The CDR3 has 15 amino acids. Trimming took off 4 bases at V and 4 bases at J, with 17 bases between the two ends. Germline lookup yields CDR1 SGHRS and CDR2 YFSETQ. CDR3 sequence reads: CASSPWGPVSETQYF. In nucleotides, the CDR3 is TGCGCCAGCAGCCCTTGGGGGCCAGTCTCAGAGACCCAGTACTTC.

DNA of the CDR3: TGTGCCAGCAGCTTATATAGGGACAGCAAAAACATTCAGTACTTC. Amino acids: CASSLYRDSKNIQYF. V is TRBV7-8 and J is TRBJ2-4, with TRBD1 matching over 7 bases. The CDR3 has 15 amino acids. Trimming took 2 bases from V and 3 from J; bases not matched to a gene: 4. The germline gives CDR1 SGHVS, CDR2 FQNEAQ.

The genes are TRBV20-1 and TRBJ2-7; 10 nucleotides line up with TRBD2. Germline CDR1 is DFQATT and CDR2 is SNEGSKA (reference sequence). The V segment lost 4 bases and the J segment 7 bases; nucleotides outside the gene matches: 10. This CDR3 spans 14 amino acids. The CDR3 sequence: CSANPAGGPGEQYF. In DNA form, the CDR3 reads TGCAGTGCTAACCCAGCGGGAGGGCCGGGGGAGCAGTACTTC.

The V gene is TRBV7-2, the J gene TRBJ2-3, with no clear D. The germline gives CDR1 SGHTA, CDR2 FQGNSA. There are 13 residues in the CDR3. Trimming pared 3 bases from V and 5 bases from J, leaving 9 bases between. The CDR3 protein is CASSFQGQDTQYF. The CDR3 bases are TGTGCCAGCAGCTTCCAAGGGCAAGATACGCAGTATTTT.

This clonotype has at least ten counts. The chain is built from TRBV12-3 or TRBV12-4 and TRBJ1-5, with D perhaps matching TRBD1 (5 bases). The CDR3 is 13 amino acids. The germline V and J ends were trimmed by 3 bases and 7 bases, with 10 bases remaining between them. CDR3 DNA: TGTGCCAGCAGTTTGAGGGGTGGGCAGCCCCAGCATTTT. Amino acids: CASSLRGGQPQHF.

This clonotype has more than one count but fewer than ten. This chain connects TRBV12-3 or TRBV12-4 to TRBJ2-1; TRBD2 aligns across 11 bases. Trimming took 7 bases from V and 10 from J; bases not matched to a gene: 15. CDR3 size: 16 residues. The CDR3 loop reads CASILGGLAGGREQFF. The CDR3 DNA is TGTGCCAGCATCCTGGGAGGGCTAGCGGGAGGTAGAGAGCAGTTCTTC.

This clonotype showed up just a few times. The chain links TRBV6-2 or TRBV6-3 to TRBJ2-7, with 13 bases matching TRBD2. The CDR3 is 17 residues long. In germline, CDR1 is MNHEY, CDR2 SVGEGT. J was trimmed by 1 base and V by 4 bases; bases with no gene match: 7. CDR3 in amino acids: CASSSPPGLAGSYEQYF. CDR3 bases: TGTGCCAGCAGTTCCCCACCGGGACTAGCGGGATCCTACGAGCAGTACTTC.

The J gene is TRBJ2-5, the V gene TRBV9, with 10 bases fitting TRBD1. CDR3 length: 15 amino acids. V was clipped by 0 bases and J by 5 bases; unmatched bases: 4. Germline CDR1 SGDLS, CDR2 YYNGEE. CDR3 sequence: CASSVDDRGPETQYF. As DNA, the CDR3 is TGTGCCAGCAGCGTAGATGACAGGGGGCCGGAGACCCAGTACTTC. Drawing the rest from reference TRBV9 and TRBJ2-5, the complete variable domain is DSGVTQTPKHLITATGQRVTLRCSPRSGDLSVYWYQQSLDQGLQFLIQYYNGEERAKGNILERFSAQQFPDLHSELNLSSLELGDSALYFCASSVDDRGPETQYFGPGTRLLVL.